These 11 T cell receptor beta chains were sequenced from one sample in a study of glioma-infiltrating T cells after dendritic cell vaccination. Time point specified: after dendritic cell vaccination, including at tumor progression/relapse. Data came from immunoSEQ multiplex PCR; TCRdb stores just in-frame clones and leaves some out. The sample records over 65,000 clones, about 85% being singletons. The sample here was blood, taken after dendritic cell vaccination. All receptors come from a human donor with glioblastoma.

This clone was counted ten times or more. The V and J genes are TRBV9 and TRBJ2-1, with 10 nucleotides matching TRBD1. CDR3 length: 16 residues. Germline values: CDR1 SGDLS, CDR2 YYNGEE. The junction had 8 bases not matched to a gene; V was cut back by 3 bases and J by 5 bases. The CDR3 sequence: CASSAPTGTGDNEQFF. As DNA, the CDR3 is TGTGCCAGCAGCGCCCCGACCGGGACAGGGGACAATGAGCAGTTCTTC.

In regard to this clone: A junction boundary mismatches the germline segment, possibly from a read error. This CDR3 is also generated by other DNA sequences in the sample. This chain links TRBV25-1 with TRBJ1-1; perhaps TRBD1 as D (6 bases). The germline CDR1 and CDR2 sequences are MGHDK and SYGVNS. The CDR3 sequence is 13 residues long. CDR3 nucleotides: TGTGCCAGCAGTGAGACAGGATACACTGAAGCGTTCTTT. Translation gives CASSETGYTEAFF. Full variable domain (remainder filled in from reference TRBV25-1 and TRBJ1-1): EADIYQTPRYLVIGTGKKITLECSQTMGHDKMYWYQQDPGMELHLIHYSYGVNSTEKGDLSSESTVSRIRTEHFPLTLESARPSHTSQYLCASSETGYTEAFFGQGTRLTVV.

This chain uses TRBV7-9 with TRBJ2-2; TRBD1 might be the D (6 bases). The germline CDR1 and CDR2 sequences are SEHNR and FQNEAQ (reference sequence). The CDR3 extends over 16 amino acids. Trimming shortened V by 5 bases and J by 6 bases, and 19 bases separated the two germline ends. The CDR3 here is CASSPWSGEGPGELFF. The CDR3 DNA reads TGTGCCAGCAGCCCGTGGTCAGGGGAAGGGCCCGGGGAGCTGTTTTTT.

The chain is built from TRBV7-2 and TRBJ1-1; no reliable D call. The V and J ends lost 1 base and 3 bases respectively, with 9 bases between them. CDR1 and CDR2 (germline): SGHTA, FQGNSA. This CDR3 comprises 14 residues. CDR3: CASSLVTGDTEAFF. In DNA, the CDR3 is TGTGCCAGCAGCTTAGTTACCGGGGACACTGAAGCTTTCTTT.

This chain connects TRBV7-6 to TRBJ2-7; TRBD2 matches at 12 bases. CDR1 is SGHVS, CDR2 FNYEAQ, per germline. The V and J ends lost 1 base and 6 bases, in that order; junction bases with no gene match: 4. The CDR3 totals 15 residues. CDR3 nucleotides: TGTGCCAGCAGCTTAGGGGCTAGCGGGGGGGGCGAGCAGTACTTC. Its translation is CASSLGASGGGEQYF.

This clone was recorded once. This chain joins TRBV4-3 and TRBJ2-3; 8 bases match TRBD2. Losses at the gene ends were 0 bases for V and 4 bases for J; bases not matched to a gene: 3. The CDR3 spans 15 residues. The germline CDR1 and CDR2 sequences are LGHNA and YSLEER. CDR3 sequence (DNA): TGCGCCAGCAGCCAAGATCGGGGGGGCGCAGATACGCAGTATTTT. Residues: CASSQDRGGADTQYF.

V is TRBV29-1 and J is TRBJ1-2; possibly TRBD1 for D (5 bases). CDR3 size: 13 residues. V lost 6 bases, J lost 3 bases, and 14 bases lay in between. Germline V gives CDR1 SQVTM, CDR2 ANQGSEA. This CDR3 reads CSVGLGVDYGYTF. The CDR3 DNA sequence: TGCAGCGTAGGACTAGGGGTTGACTATGGCTACACCTTC.

The V call is TRBV6-6, the J call TRBJ2-1, with D tentatively TRBD1 (7 bases). There are 16 residues in the CDR3. Trimming stripped 6 bases from V and 4 bases from J, with 19 bases between. Germline V gene lookup returns CDR1 MNHNY and CDR2 SVGAGI (reference sequence). The CDR3 DNA reads as TGTGCCAGCAGATCCCGGACAGGAGGGGATTACAATGAGCAGTTCTTC. It is translated as CASRSRTGGDYNEQFF.

This clone was recorded once. The chain has TRBV7-2 and TRBJ1-2; 9 bases fit TRBD1. Germline V gives CDR1 SGHTA, CDR2 FQGNSA. The CDR3 has 13 amino acids. V shed 5 bases and J 8 bases; nucleotides not matched to a gene: 6. The chain's CDR3 is CASSPQGALGYTF. Here the CDR3 DNA reads TGTGCCAGCAGCCCACAGGGGGCGCTCGGCTACACCTTC.

The chain joins TRBV5-4 to TRBJ2-7, with 7 nucleotides matching TRBD2. J lost 1 base, V lost 5 bases, and 6 bases had no gene match. The V gene's germline CDR1 is SGHNT and CDR2 YYREEE (reference sequence). This CDR3 has 14 amino acids. In DNA, the CDR3 is TGTGCCAGCAGTTCGGTAGCGGGTTCCTACGAGCAGTACTTC. Protein product: CASSSVAGSYEQYF.

This clone was recorded once. The chain is built from TRBV27 and TRBJ2-7; 8 nucleotides match TRBD2. The V gene end was trimmed by 5 bases and the J gene end by 9 bases; junction bases not matched to a gene: 18. Germline V CDR1 and CDR2: MNHEY, SMNVEV (reference sequence). The CDR3 has 16 amino acids. The CDR3 spells CASSATISGSYLGQYF. For the CDR3, the DNA is TGTGCCAGCAGTGCTACGATCAGCGGGAGTTATCTAGGGCAGTACTTC.